A selection of T cell receptor beta chains follows, all from one sample in a study of T cell repertoires in cytomegalovirus infection. TCRdb re-derived calls from the reads in MiXCR, one entry per CDR3 protein. This table has 750,000 to 900,000 distinct CDR3 sequences, 25% to 35% appearing once. The antigens these receptors bind are not known. Sample: cultured CD8+ T cells from PBMCs, taken from culture after CMV antigen stimulation. The receptors derive from a human donor in good health (CMV status not recorded). Some clones in this sample may be carry-over from other donors' samples. Both conserved end residues are part of each CDR3. A D gene is named only where the DNA matches it firmly. Rows may omit the clone size; those that give it use once, few, many or a size class.

d_call,clone_size,j_call,v_call,cdr3_nt,cdr3_aa
-,few,TRBJ2-1,TRBV6-5,TGTGCCAGCAGTTACGGGGGAAAGGGCGATGAGCAGTTCTTC,CASSYGGKGDEQFF
TRBD1,many,TRBJ1-2,TRBV7-2,TGTGCCAGCAGCTCCCGGCCGACAGGGGGGGACGGCTACACCTTC,CASSSRPTGGDGYTF
TRBD1,-,TRBJ2-1,TRBV29-1,TGCAGCACCTCGGACAGGGGTCGACACTACAATGAGCAGTTCTTC,CSTSDRGRHYNEQFF
TRBD2,many,TRBJ2-3,TRBV7-8,TGTGCCAGCAGCCACAGATCCGGGAGGGGCACAGATACGCAGTATTTT,CASSHRSGRGTDTQYF
TRBD2,few,TRBJ2-5,TRBV29-1,TGCAGCGTTGAGATTTTCTCTAGCGGGGGGGCGAAGACCCAGTACTTC,CSVEIFSSGGAKTQYF
TRBD2,-,TRBJ2-1,TRBV12-3/TRBV12-4,TGTGCCAGCAGTTTGGGACTAGGGCACAATGAGCAGTTCTTC,CASSLGLGHNEQFF
-,few,TRBJ2-1,TRBV28,TGTGCCAGCAGTTTAATGGGCGGGGACCTTTCTTACAATGAGCAGTTCTTC,CASSLMGGDLSYNEQFF
TRBD1,-,TRBJ1-1,TRBV2,TGTGCCAGCAGTGAAGTGGAGGGCAGGGGGCCCACTGAAGCTTTCTTT,CASSEVEGRGPTEAFF
-,-,TRBJ1-2,TRBV15,TGTGCCACCAGCAGAGATAGGGAGTTGGCCAACTATGGCTACACCTTC,CATSRDRELANYGYTF
-,many,TRBJ1-4,TRBV7-2,TGTGCCAGCAGCTCTGGGACCTACGGGACTAATGAAAAACTGTTTTTT,CASSSGTYGTNEKLFF
TRBD1,-,TRBJ1-3,TRBV3-1,TGTGCCAGCAGCCAAGATCACAGGGGCTATACTGGAAACACCATATATTTT,CASSQDHRGYTGNTIYF
-,-,TRBJ2-2,TRBV2,TGTGCCATGTCACCGGGACAGGGGAATAGCGGGGGTATCACCGGGGAGCTGTTTTTT,CAMSPGQGNSGGITGELFF
-,-,TRBJ2-3,TRBV7-3,TGTGCCAGCAGCTTAAGTCCCCGGGGGACCCTAGCGGATACGCAGTATTTT,CASSLSPRGTLADTQYF
-,few,TRBJ1-4,TRBV7-4,TGTGCCAGCAGCTTAGTTTCAGGGAACGAAAAACTGTTTTTT,CASSLVSGNEKLFF
-,many,TRBJ2-3,TRBV7-8,TGTGCCAGCAGCTTAGTTCCGGGGAGCACAGATACGCAGTATTTT,CASSLVPGSTDTQYF
-,few,TRBJ1-1,TRBV14,TGTGCCAGCCTCCGACAGAACGAAGCTTTCTTT,CASLRQNEAFF
-,-,TRBJ1-2,TRBV6-5,TGTGCCAGCAGTTACGCTCCACTGACAGCGACCGCCAACTATGGCTACACCTTC,CASSYAPLTATANYGYTF
TRBD1,-,TRBJ2-2,TRBV4-3,TGCGCCAGCAGCCAAGGAGGATTCGGGACAGTAAACACCGGGGAGCTGTTTTTT,CASSQGGFGTVNTGELFF
TRBD1,few,TRBJ2-1,TRBV28,TGTGCCAGCAGTCTCGACAGGGAACCCCCCTCCTACAATGAGCAGTTCTTC,CASSLDREPPSYNEQFF
-,few,TRBJ1-1,TRBV10-3,TGTGCCATCAGGCAGGGTTCGAACACTGAAGCTTTCTTT,CAIRQGSNTEAFF
-,few,TRBJ1-1,TRBV7-8,TGTGCCAGCAGCTTCGGGGACCCCAGACCGGCGAACACTGAAGCTTTCTTT,CASSFGDPRPANTEAFF
-,-,TRBJ1-5,TRBV27,TGTGCCAGCAGTACGACAGAGACTAGCAATCAGCCCCAGCATTTT,CASSTTETSNQPQHF
-,few,TRBJ1-1,TRBV4-1,TGCGCCAGCAGCCAAGAGGCGGGAGGGACTGAAGCTTTCTTT,CASSQEAGGTEAFF
TRBD2,-,TRBJ2-7,TRBV7-6,TGTGCCAGCAGCCCGAGGGAGGGTTCCTACGAGCAGTACTTC,CASSPREGSYEQYF
-,-,TRBJ1-5,TRBV10-3,TGTGCCATCAGTGAGTCCAGGGGCGGTCAGCCCCAGCATTTT,CAISESRGGQPQHF
-,few,TRBJ2-6,TRBV6-8,TGTGCCAGCAGTTACTCCACAGCCAGGGAGCGCTTCAGCCATTCTGGGGCCAACGTCCTGACTTTC,CASSYSTARERFSHSGANVLTF
TRBD1,-,TRBJ2-7,TRBV6-5,TGTGCCAGCAGCTACAATAACAGGGGGTCGGGTCCTTCCTACGAGCAGTACTTC,CASSYNNRGSGPSYEQYF
-,-,TRBJ1-3,TRBV5-1,TGCGCCAGCAGCTTGAATTCGGGGGACGCCTCTGGAAACACCATATATTTT,CASSLNSGDASGNTIYF
-,-,TRBJ2-6,TRBV27,TGTGCCAGCAGTTTTACCTCCGACGGAGCTTGGGCCAACGTCCTGACTTTC,CASSFTSDGAWANVLTF
-,many,TRBJ1-1,TRBV7-9,TGTGCCAGCAGCTTATCGGGTGTGGAAGCTTTCTTT,CASSLSGVEAFF
-,-,TRBJ2-4,TRBV27,TGTGCCAGCAGTTTAAGGAGGGGGCTAGAAAACATTCAGTACTTC,CASSLRRGLENIQYF
-,few,TRBJ2-3,TRBV4-1,TGCGCCAGCAGCCAAGGGTTGGCGGGGACATACACAGATACGCAGTATTTT,CASSQGLAGTYTDTQYF
-,-,TRBJ2-3,TRBV14,TGTGCCAGCAGCCAGGTACTAGCAGTCACAGATACGCAGTATTTT,CASSQVLAVTDTQYF
TRBD1,few,TRBJ2-3,TRBV6-2/TRBV6-3,TGTGCCAGCAGTTACGACAGGGGGGGTGAAGATACGCAGTATTTT,CASSYDRGGEDTQYF
TRBD1,-,TRBJ1-2,TRBV6-1,TGTGCCAGCAGTGACAGGGGGGGAAGCTATGGCTACACCTTC,CASSDRGGSYGYTF
-,few,TRBJ1-2,TRBV9,TGTGCCAGCAGCGTAAACAGGGAATCTAACTATGGCTACACCTTC,CASSVNRESNYGYTF
-,-,TRBJ2-3,TRBV7-9,TGTGCCAGCAGTCCCTCCCGCGGTGACACAGATACGCAGTATTTT,CASSPSRGDTDTQYF
TRBD1,-,TRBJ1-2,TRBV19,TGTGCCAGTAGTACTAGGACAGGGGGAAACTATGGCTACACCTTC,CASSTRTGGNYGYTF
TRBD2,-,TRBJ2-1,TRBV7-3,TGTGCCAGCAGCTCCGGGACTAGTACTGAGCAGTTCTTC,CASSSGTSTEQFF
TRBD1,many,TRBJ2-5,TRBV11-2,TGTGCCAGCAGCTCTAACAGGGGGTACCAAGAGACCCAGTACTTC,CASSSNRGYQETQYF
-,many,TRBJ2-2,TRBV7-6,TGTGCCAGCAGCCCCAGGGGCAGGGGCGACACCGGGGAGCTGTTTTTT,CASSPRGRGDTGELFF
-,few,TRBJ2-1,TRBV6-6,TGTGCCAGCAGTTTCGCTAGCTTTGCCCCATACAATGAGCAGTTCTTC,CASSFASFAPYNEQFF